The 8 T cell receptor beta chains below were found in one sample sequenced in a study of blood T cell repertoires in COVID-19. Measured with immunoSEQ multiplex PCR; TCRdb has only the in-frame clones, and not every one. The sample comprises about 140,000 clones, approximately 80% of which are singletons, and 16% rests with the top ten. Sequencing used peripheral blood. These TCRs come from a man aged 50 to 59 with acute or convalescent COVID-19.

V gene TRBV7-7 combines with J gene TRBJ2-5, with no clear D. CDR1 is SSHAT and CDR2 is FNYEAQ in the germline V gene (reference sequence). V was shortened by 5 bases and J by 4 bases, with 14 bases between the two germline ends. There are 14 residues in the CDR3. CDR3 in DNA: TGTGCCAGCAGCGCCCTTGAAGAGCGAGAGACCCAGTACTTC. Its protein product is CASSALEERETQYF.

The chain recombines TRBV5-4 with TRBJ1-1, with D possibly being TRBD1 (5 bases). V was cut by 4 bases and J by 4 bases, with 17 bases left in between. There are 15 residues in the CDR3. Germline loops: CDR1 SGHNT, CDR2 YYREEE (reference sequence). CDR3 nucleotide sequence: TGTGCCAGCAGCCTGGGACGCCAAAGGGGCACTGAAGCTTTCTTT. As protein: CASSLGRQRGTEAFF.

The chain combines TRBV25-1 with TRBJ2-7, with D uncertain. Germline CDR1 and CDR2: MGHDK and SYGVNS. Trimming shortened V by 2 bases and J by 6 bases, and 11 bases separated the two germline ends. The CDR3 is 13 amino acids. The chain's CDR3 is CASSEAATSEQYF. CDR3 coding DNA: TGTGCCAGCAGTGAAGCCGCTACGAGCGAGCAGTACTTC.

V gene TRBV10-2 combines with J gene TRBJ1-6; D uncertain. V was trimmed by 4 bases and J by 6 bases, leaving 10 bases between them. Germline assignment: CDR1 WSHSY and CDR2 SAAADI. The CDR3 loop spans 14 amino acids. CDR3 sequence (DNA): TGCGCCAGCAGTGGATCGGGGTTTAATTCACCCCTCCACTTT. Protein product: CASSGSGFNSPLHF.

V usage is TRBV13 and J usage is TRBJ2-3; 8 nucleotides match TRBD1. This CDR3 is built from 15 residues. J gave up 1 base and V 5 bases, and 5 bases lay outside the gene matches. CDR1 and CDR2 (germline): PRHDT, FYEKMQ (reference sequence). The CDR3 DNA reads TGTGCCAGCAGCGGGGAGACAGGGGGCACAGATACGCAGTATTTT. It specifies CASSGETGGTDTQYF. The variable domain in full, with the rest retrieved from reference TRBV13 and TRBJ2-3, is AAGVIQSPRHLIKEKRETATLKCYPIPRHDTVYWYQQGPGQDPQFLISFYEKMQSDKGSIPDRFSAQQFSDYHSELNMSSLELGDSALYFCASSGETGGTDTQYFGPGTRLTVL.

V gene TRBV27 combines with J gene TRBJ1-1; D ambiguous. CDR1 and CDR2 (germline): MNHEY, SMNVEV (reference sequence). The CDR3 runs 14 residues. V was clipped by 6 bases and J by 5 bases, with 16 bases between them. The CDR3 DNA reads as TGTGCCAGCAGCTCAATAATGCGGGCGACTGAAGCTTTCTTT. Its protein is CASSSIMRATEAFF.

The CDR3 here is CASSAAAGGGNQPQHF. The CDR3, as DNA: TGTGCCAGCAGTGCAGCGGCGGGGGGCGGCAATCAGCCCCAGCATTTT. This chain joins TRBV2 and TRBJ1-5; maybe TRBD1 (6 bases). The germline CDR1 and CDR2 sequences are SNHLY and FYNNEI. This CDR3 is built from 16 residues. Trimming stripped 4 bases from V and 2 bases from J, with 15 bases between.

V gene TRBV19 combines with J gene TRBJ2-3; 12 bases agree with TRBD2. Trimming at V came to 3 bases and at J to 5 bases, leaving 9 bases not matched to a gene. This CDR3 has 17 residues. Germline CDR1 LNHDA, CDR2 SQIVND (reference sequence). The CDR3 is CASSIVATSGGKDTQYF. The CDR3 nucleotides are TGTGCCAGTAGTATCGTTGCGACTAGCGGGGGTAAAGATACGCAGTATTTT.